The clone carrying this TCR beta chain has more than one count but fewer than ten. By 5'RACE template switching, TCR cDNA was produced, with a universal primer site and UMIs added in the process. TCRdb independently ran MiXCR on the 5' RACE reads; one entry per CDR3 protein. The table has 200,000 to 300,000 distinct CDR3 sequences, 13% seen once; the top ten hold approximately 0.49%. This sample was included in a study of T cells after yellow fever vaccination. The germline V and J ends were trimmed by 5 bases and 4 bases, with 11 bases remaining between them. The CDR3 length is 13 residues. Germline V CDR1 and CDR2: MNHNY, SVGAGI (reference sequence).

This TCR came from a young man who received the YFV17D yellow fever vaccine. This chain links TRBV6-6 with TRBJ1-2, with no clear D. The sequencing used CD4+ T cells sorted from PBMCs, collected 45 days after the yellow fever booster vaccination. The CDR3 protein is CASSDDWRYGYTF. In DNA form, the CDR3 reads TGTGCCAGCAGTGATGACTGGCGCTATGGCTACACCTTC.